The T cell receptor beta chain under discussion was sequenced for a study of T cell responses to AZD1222 COVID-19 vaccine. General study points: Unmutated regions of variants are reportedly targeted by nearly half of spike-specific TCRs. Clonal diversity was possibly underestimated; the donors were predominantly white British and more often female.

CDR3 length equals 16 residues. The trim removed 4 bases at V and 0 bases at J, leaving 5 bases unmatched. From germline, CDR1 is MGHRA and CDR2 YSYEKL. This table comes from immunoSEQ multiplex PCR, and its TCRdb copy is limited to in-frame clones, with some not included. The sample holds around 140,000 clones, about 94% seen once. In regard to this clone: Its matching antigen is unknown.

The sequencing here drew on peripheral blood, taken on day 0 of AZD1222 vaccination. This chain joins TRBV4-1 and TRBJ1-5, with 8 bases that match TRBD1. The TCR sequence derives from an adult in good health. CDR3 sequence: CASSLQTGDSNQPQHF. CDR3 in DNA: TGCGCCAGCAGCCTCCAGACAGGGGATAGCAATCAGCCCCAGCATTTT.